This T cell receptor (beta chain) was sequenced during a study of blood T cell repertoires in COVID-19. Study as a whole: Donors in the United States, Italy and Spain gave samples during acute or convalescent COVID-19.

Profiled with immunoSEQ multiplex PCR; TCRdb holds only in-frame clones, not every one. The data contain approximately 77,000 clones, approximately 80% of them seen just once; the ten biggest clones take up under 5.5%. Sample: peripheral blood. The TCR was taken from a woman in her seventies with acute or convalescent COVID-19.

CDR3 DNA: TGTGCCAGAAGCTTGGGTTTGTTCCGGGACAGGGGGCTCTCAGGTACGCAGTATTTT. It yields the protein CARSLGLFRDRGLSGTQYF. The genes are TRBV5-3 and TRBJ2-3, with 12 bases fitting TRBD1. TRBV5-3 is an ORF, and what it does is uncertain. The J segment lost 8 bases and the V segment lost 0 bases, leaving 16 bases of the junction unmatched. The CDR3 consists of 19 residues.